These 4 T cell receptor beta chains were all obtained from the same sample, sequenced in a study of shared clonotypes between healthy human individuals. TCRdb's table, derived via immunoSEQ multiplex PCR, lists solely in-frame clones and lacks some. The table has around 430,000 clones, around 75% seen once. Sequencing input: PBMCs. The receptors derive from a woman in her forties in good health. Some clones in this sample may be carry-over from other donors' samples.

The genes are TRBV2 and TRBJ2-5; D is possibly TRBD2 (5 bases). The J call is uncertain, as TRBJ2-7 better fits the DNA end. This CDR3 contains 12 residues. Germline V lookup: CDR1 SNHLY, CDR2 FYNNEI. The CDR3 loop is CASSPLVHEQYF. The CDR3 DNA is TGTGCCAGCAGTCCACTAGTTCACGAGCAGTACTTC.

The V gene is TRBV29-1, the J gene TRBJ2-2, with unresolved D. CDR1 and CDR2 from the germline V gene are SQVTM and ANQGSEA. Between the trimmed V and J ends, which lost 6 bases and 7 bases, there was a span of 9 bases. CDR3 size: 11 residues. CDR3 sequence (DNA): TGCAGCGTGGAAATAGGCGGGGAGCTGTTTTTT. Protein: CSVEIGGELFF.

This clone turned up a few times. The chain carries TRBV6-1 and TRBJ1-2; TRBD1 agrees at 8 bases. The CDR3 has 15 residues. The V gene's germline CDR1 is MNHNS and CDR2 SASEGT. V lost 4 bases and J lost 7; bases outside the gene matches: 11. CDR3 residues: CASSAPGQVFRGYTF. The CDR3 nucleotides read TGTGCCAGCAGTGCCCCGGGACAGGTTTTCCGTGGCTACACCTTC.

This chain links TRBV6-1 with TRBJ2-7, with no clear D. With 6 bases removed from V and 0 bases from J, the gap between germline ends came to 9 bases. The CDR3 spans 13 residues. Germline lookup yields CDR1 MNHNS and CDR2 SASEGT. The CDR3 is CASSPGYSYEQYF. CDR3 nucleotide sequence: TGTGCCAGCAGCCCCGGCTACTCCTACGAGCAGTACTTC.